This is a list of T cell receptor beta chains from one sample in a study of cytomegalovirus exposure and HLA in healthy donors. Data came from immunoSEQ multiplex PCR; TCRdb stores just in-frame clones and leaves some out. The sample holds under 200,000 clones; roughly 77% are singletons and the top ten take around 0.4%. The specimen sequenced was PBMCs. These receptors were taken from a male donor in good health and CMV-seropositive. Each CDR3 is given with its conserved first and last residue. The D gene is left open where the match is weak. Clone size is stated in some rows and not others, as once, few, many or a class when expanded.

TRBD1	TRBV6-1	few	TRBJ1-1	TGTGCCAGCAGCCTGGACAGGGCAAGGCCTGAAGCTTTCTTT	CASSLDRARPEAFF
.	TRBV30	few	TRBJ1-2	TGTGCCTGGAAGGACGTCCGGGACATCTTTGGGTATGGCTACACCTTC	CAWKDVRDIFGYGYTF
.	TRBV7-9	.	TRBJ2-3	TGTGCCAGCACCGGGAGTACAGATACGCAGTATTTT	CASTGSTDTQYF
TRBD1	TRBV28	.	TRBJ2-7	TGTGCCAGCAGGCAACAGGGGGCGGGCTACGAGCAGTACTTC	CASRQQGAGYEQYF
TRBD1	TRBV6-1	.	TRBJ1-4	TGTGCCAGCGAAGGGGGCGCGGGTAATGAAAAACTGTTTTTT	CASEGGAGNEKLFF
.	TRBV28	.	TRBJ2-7	TGTGCCAGCAGTACCATAGGAGGGCACGAGCAGTACTTC	CASSTIGGHEQYF
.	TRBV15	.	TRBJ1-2	TGTGCCACCAGCAGAGATCGAGGCTATGGCTACACCTTC	CATSRDRGYGYTF
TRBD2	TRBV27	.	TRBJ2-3	TGTGCCAGCAGATTAGGGCTAGCGGGAGGGATCACAGATACGCAGTATTTT	CASRLGLAGGITDTQYF
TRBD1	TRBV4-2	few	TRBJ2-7	TGTGCCAGCAGCCAAGATCTAGGGACAGCATACTACGAGCAGTACTTC	CASSQDLGTAYYEQYF
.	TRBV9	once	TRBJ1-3	TGTGCCAGCAGCGGGCAGGGCTCTGGAAACACCATATATTTT	CASSGQGSGNTIYF
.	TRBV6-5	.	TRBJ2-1	TGTGCCAGCAGGACAGTTTCCTACAATGAGCAGTTCTTC	CASRTVSYNEQFF
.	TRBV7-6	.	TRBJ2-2	TGTGCCAGCAGCTTAGACGGGTCTCGCACCGGGGAGCTGTTTTTT	CASSLDGSRTGELFF
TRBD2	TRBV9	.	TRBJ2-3	TGTGCCAGCAGCACCCGACTAGCGAGGGACACAGATACGCAGTATTTT	CASSTRLARDTDTQYF
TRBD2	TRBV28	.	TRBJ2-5	TGTGCCAGCAGTGTAGCGGGAGGGCCGAGCGAGACCCAGTACTTC	CASSVAGGPSETQYF
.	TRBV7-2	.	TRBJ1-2	TGTGCCAGCAGCTTAGACTACTATGGCTACACCTTC	CASSLDYYGYTF
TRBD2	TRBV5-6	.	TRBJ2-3	TGTGCCAGCAGCTTGCGCCTAGCGGGGGGCACAGATACGCAGTATTTT	CASSLRLAGGTDTQYF
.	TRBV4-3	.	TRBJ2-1	TGCGCCAGCAGCGAGACTAGAGTCAATGAGCAGTTCTTC	CASSETRVNEQFF
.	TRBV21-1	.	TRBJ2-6	.	CASSKVAPGTGHSGANVLTF
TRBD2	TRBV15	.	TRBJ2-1	TGTGCCACCAGCAGAGGCACTAGCGGGAGCAATGAGCAGTTCTTC	CATSRGTSGSNEQFF
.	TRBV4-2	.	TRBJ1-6	TGTGCCAGCAGCCAGGTCACATCTAGAGTCACGCATTCACCCCTCCACTTT	CASSQVTSRVTHSPLHF
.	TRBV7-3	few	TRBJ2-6	TGTGCCAGCAGCTCCACAGTGACCACGTCTGGGGCCAACGTCCTGACTTTC	CASSSTVTTSGANVLTF
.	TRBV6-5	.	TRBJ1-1	TGTGCCAGCTATTCAAGACACCAGAACACTGAAGCTTTCTTT	CASYSRHQNTEAFF
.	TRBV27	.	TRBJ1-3	TGTGCCAGCAGTTCCCGGGACACCGGAAACACCATATATTTT	CASSSRDTGNTIYF
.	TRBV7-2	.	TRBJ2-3	TGTGCCAGCAGCAACAGACTGGGAGCAAGAGGTACGCAGTATTTT	CASSNRLGARGTQYF
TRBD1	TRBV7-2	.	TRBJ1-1	TGTGCCAGCACCAGGGACAGGATTTCTCTCACTGAAGCTTTCTTT	CASTRDRISLTEAFF
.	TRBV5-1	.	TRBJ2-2	TGCGCCAGCAGCAGGATAGCCAACACCGGGGAGCTGTTTTTT	CASSRIANTGELFF
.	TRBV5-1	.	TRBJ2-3	TGCGCCAGCACCGGACTAGCAGGGGGGCAAGATACGCAGTATTTT	CASTGLAGGQDTQYF
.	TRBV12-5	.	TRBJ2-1	TGTGCTAGTGGTTTGTACGGCGGGGAACTGAGGAATGAGCAGTTCTTC	CASGLYGGELRNEQFF
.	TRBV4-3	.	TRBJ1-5	TGCGCCAGCAGCCAAGAAGGGGGTCATCAGCCCCAGCATTTT	CASSQEGGHQPQHF
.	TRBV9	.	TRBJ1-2	TGTGCCAGCAGCGTAACCAGGGCCGCCGGCTACACCTTC	CASSVTRAAGYTF
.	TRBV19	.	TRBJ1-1	TGTGCCAGTAGTGCCTATTATATGAACACTGAAGCTTTCTTT	CASSAYYMNTEAFF
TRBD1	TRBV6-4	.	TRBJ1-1	TGTGCCAGCAGTTCTACAGGGGACACTGAAGCTTTCTTT	CASSSTGDTEAFF
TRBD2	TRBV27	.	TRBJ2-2	TGTGCCAGCAGGCGACTAGCTGCGAACACCGGGGAGCTGTTTTTT	CASRRLAANTGELFF
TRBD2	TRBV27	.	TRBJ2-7	TGTGCCAGCAAAGAGGGAGCGGGAGCTTACTACGAGCAGTACTTC	CASKEGAGAYYEQYF
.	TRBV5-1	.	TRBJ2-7	TGCGCCAGCAGCTCCCACGCAGATAAATCCTACGAGCAGTACTTC	CASSSHADKSYEQYF
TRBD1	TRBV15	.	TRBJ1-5	TGTGCCACCAGCAGAGGGCATCACCAGGGGGCGTCGAATAGCAATCAGCCCCAGCATTTT	CATSRGHHQGASNSNQPQHF
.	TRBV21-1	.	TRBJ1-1	TGTGCCAGCAGCATCCCGACACATACCAACACTGAAGCTTTCTTT	CASSIPTHTNTEAFF
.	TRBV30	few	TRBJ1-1	TGTGCCTGGAGCCTCAGGGACACTGAAGCTTTCTTT	CAWSLRDTEAFF
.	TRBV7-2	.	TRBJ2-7	TGTGCCAGCAGCCTTCCGCGCTCCGAGCAGTACTTC	CASSLPRSEQYF
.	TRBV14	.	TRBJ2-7	TGTGCCAGCAGCCAAGATACGGGGATCCGCTACGAGCAGTACTTC	CASSQDTGIRYEQYF
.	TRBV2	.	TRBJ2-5	TGTGCCAGCAGTGTAGAATTACAAGAGACCCAGTACTTC	CASSVELQETQYF
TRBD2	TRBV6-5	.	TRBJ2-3	TGTGCCAGCATTAGAGCGGGAGTGAGTTCGGATACGCAGTATTTT	CASIRAGVSSDTQYF
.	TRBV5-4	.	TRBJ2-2	TGTGCCAGCAGCTCCGCGACGAACACCGGGGAGCTGTTTTTT	CASSSATNTGELFF
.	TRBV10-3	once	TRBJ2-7	TGTGCCATCAGTGAGGGCAGCTACGAGCAGTACTTC	CAISEGSYEQYF
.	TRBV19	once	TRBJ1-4	TGTGCCAGTAGAAGTGCGGCCGCAACTAATGAAAAACTGTTTTTT	CASRSAAATNEKLFF
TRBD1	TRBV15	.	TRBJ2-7	TGTGCCACCAGCAGAATCGGAGGACAGGGGGCCGACGAGCAGTACTTC	CATSRIGGQGADEQYF
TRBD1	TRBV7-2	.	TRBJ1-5	TGTGCCAGCAGCGGAGGGGGCCATCAGCCCCAGCATTTT	CASSGGGHQPQHF
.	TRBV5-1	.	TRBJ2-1	TGCGCCAGCAGACGGACACCAACCACGAACAATGAGCAGTTCTTC	CASRRTPTTNNEQFF
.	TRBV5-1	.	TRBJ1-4	TGCGCCAGCAGCTTGGAAACAGCTTGGGATGAAAAACTGTTTTTT	CASSLETAWDEKLFF